This TCR beta chain was recorded in a study of CD8+ T cells in alopecia areata. In the study overall: Treatment comprised oral tofacitinib, 5 to 10 mg twice daily, in treated patients. Findings of the study overall: For lesional scalp, especially alopecia totalis/universalis, clonality was higher than in normal scalp. Many expanded lesional clones stayed in scalp and blood while on tofacitinib.

As concerns this clone: Its matching antigen is unknown.

The sample's treatment: oral pan-JAK inhibitor, 5-10 mg twice daily. Extracted from the samples, RNA was reverse transcribed into cDNA to serve as the sequencing template. This table comes from immunoSEQ multiplex PCR, and its TCRdb copy is limited to in-frame clones, with some not included. The data contain roughly 190,000 clones, roughly three fifths of them seen just once; the ten biggest clones take up less than 3.5%. The CDR3 contains 15 residues. Deletions cut 1 base from V and 1 base from J, with 10 bases between. Germline V lookup: CDR1 SNHLY, CDR2 FYNNEI. The clonotype originates from a human donor with alopecia areata. J is TRBJ1-1 and V is TRBV2, with a weak D call TRBD1 (5 bases). Sequenced material: CD4+ T cells sorted from blood, taken at week 4, from a patient treated with tofacitinib. Written as DNA, the CDR3 is TGTGCCAGCAGTGAAGTATTCGGGGCGAACACTGAAGCTTTCTTT. This codes for CASSEVFGANTEAFF.